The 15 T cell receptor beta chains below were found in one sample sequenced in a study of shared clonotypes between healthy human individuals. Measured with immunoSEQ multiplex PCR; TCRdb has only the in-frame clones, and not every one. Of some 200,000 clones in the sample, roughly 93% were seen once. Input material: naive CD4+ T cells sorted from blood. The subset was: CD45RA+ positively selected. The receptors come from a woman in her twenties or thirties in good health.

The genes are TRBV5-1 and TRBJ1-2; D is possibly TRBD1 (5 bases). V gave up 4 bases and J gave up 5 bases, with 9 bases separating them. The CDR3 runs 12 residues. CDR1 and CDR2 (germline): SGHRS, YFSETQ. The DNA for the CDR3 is TGCGCCAGCAGCCTGGACACTTATGGCTACACCTTC. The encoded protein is CASSLDTYGYTF.

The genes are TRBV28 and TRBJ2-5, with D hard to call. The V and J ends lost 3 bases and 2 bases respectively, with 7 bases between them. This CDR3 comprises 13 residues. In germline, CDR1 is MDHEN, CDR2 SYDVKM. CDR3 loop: CASSFISQETQYF. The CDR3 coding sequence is TGTGCCAGCAGTTTTATATCTCAAGAGACCCAGTACTTC.

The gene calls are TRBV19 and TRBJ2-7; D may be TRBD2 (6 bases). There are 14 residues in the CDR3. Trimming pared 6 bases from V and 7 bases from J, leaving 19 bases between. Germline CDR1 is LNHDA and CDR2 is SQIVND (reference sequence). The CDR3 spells CASSTGRASREQYF. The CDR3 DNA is TGTGCCAGTAGCACCGGGAGAGCCTCTAGGGAGCAGTACTTC. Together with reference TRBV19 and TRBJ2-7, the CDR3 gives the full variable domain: DGGITQSPKYLFRKEGQNVTLSCEQNLNHDAMYWYRQDPGQGLRLIYYSQIVNDFQKGDIAEGYSVSREKKESFPLTVTSAQKNPTAFYLCASSTGRASREQYFGPGTRLTVT.

This chain's CDR3 is CASSSYGAGGLDEQYF. Written as DNA, the CDR3 is TGTGCCAGCAGTTCTTACGGAGCGGGAGGTCTCGACGAGCAGTACTTC. V and J are TRBV27 and TRBJ2-5, with 9 bases fitting TRBD2. Near its end, the DNA agrees better with TRBJ2-7, so the J call may be wrong. Germline values: CDR1 MNHEY, CDR2 SMNVEV (reference sequence). The CDR3 extends over 16 amino acids.

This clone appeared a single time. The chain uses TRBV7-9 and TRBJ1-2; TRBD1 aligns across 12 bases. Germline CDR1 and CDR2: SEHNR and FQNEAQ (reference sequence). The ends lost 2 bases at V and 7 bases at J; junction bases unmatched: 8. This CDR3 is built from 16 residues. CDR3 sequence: CASSLKLGTGGSGYTF. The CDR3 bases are TGTGCCAGCAGCTTAAAGTTAGGGACAGGGGGCAGTGGCTACACCTTC.

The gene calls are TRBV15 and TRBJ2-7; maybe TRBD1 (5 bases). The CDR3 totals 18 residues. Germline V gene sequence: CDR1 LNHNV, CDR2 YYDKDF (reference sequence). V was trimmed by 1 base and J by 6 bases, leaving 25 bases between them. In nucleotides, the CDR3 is TGTGCCACCAGCAGAGTTCCCTCTTTGACGACAAAGGGGTTCGAGCAGTACTTC. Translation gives CATSRVPSLTTKGFEQYF.

Here the CDR3 DNA reads TGTGCCAGCACCCCGGGACAGGGGGCTGACGAGCAGTACTTC. It is translated as CASTPGQGADEQYF. The J gene is TRBJ2-7, the V gene TRBV28, with 12 nucleotides matching TRBD1. With V trimmed by 7 bases and J by 5 bases, 6 bases remained unmatched. The CDR3 has 14 residues. The V gene's germline CDR1 is MDHEN and CDR2 SYDVKM.

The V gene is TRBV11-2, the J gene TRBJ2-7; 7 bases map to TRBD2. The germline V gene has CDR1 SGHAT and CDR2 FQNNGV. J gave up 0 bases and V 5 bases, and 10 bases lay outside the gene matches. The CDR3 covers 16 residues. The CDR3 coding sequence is TGTGCCAGCAGCCTTCGTAGCGGGTCCCGCTCCTACGAGCAGTACTTC. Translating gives CASSLRSGSRSYEQYF. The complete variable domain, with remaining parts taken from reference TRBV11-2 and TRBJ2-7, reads EAGVAQSPRYKIIEKRQSVAFWCNPISGHATLYWYQQILGQGPKLLIQFQNNGVVDDSQLPKDRFSAERLKGVDSTLKIQPAKLEDSAVYLCASSLRSGSRSYEQYFGPGTRLTVT.

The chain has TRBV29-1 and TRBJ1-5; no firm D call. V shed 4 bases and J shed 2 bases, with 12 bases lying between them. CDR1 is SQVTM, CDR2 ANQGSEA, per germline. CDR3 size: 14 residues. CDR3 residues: CSVAVGSGNQPQHF. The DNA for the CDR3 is TGCAGCGTTGCCGTTGGGTCCGGCAATCAGCCCCAGCATTTT. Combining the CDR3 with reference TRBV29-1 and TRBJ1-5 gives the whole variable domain SAVISQKPSRDICQRGTSLTIQCQVDSQVTMMFWYRQQPGQSLTLIATANQGSEATYESGFVIDKFPISRPNLTFSTLTVSNMSPEDSSIYLCSVAVGSGNQPQHFGDGTRLSIL.

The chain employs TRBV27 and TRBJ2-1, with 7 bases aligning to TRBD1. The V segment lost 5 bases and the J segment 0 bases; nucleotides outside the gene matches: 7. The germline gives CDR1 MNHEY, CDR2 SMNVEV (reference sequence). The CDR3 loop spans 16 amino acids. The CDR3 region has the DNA TGTGCCAGCAGTCCCCAGGGGGTATTCTCCTACAATGAGCAGTTCTTC. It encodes CASSPQGVFSYNEQFF.

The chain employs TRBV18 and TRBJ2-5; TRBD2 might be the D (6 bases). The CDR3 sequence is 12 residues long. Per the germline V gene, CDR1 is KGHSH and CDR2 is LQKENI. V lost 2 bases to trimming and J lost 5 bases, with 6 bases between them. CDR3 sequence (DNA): TGTGCCAGCTCACCAGGGGGGGAGACCCAGTACTTC. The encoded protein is CASSPGGETQYF.

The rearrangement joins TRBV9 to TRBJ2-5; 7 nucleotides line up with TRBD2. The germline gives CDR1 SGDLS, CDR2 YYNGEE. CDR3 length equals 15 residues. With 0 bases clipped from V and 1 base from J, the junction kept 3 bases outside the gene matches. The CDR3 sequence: CASSVVGTTQETQYF. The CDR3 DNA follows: TGTGCCAGCAGCGTAGTTGGGACTACCCAAGAGACCCAGTACTTC.

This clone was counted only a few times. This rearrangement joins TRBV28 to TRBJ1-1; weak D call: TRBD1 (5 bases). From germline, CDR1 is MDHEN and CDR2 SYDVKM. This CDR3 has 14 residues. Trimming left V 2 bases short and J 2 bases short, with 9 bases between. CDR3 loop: CASSLPGPNTEAFF. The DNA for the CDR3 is TGTGCCAGCAGTTTACCGGGACCCAACACTGAAGCTTTCTTT.

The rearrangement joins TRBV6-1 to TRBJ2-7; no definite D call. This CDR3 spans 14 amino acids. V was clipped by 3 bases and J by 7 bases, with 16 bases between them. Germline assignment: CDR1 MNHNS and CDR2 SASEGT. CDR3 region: CASSDATNRLEQYF. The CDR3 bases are TGTGCCAGCAGTGACGCCACTAATCGACTTGAGCAGTACTTC.

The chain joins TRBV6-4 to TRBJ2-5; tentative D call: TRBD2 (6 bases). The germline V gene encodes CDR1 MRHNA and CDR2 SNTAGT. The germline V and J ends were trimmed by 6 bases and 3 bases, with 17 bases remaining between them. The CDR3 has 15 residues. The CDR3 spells CASRSPGRDEETQYF. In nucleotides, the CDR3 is TGTGCCAGCAGATCTCCGGGGCGGGACGAAGAGACCCAGTACTTC.